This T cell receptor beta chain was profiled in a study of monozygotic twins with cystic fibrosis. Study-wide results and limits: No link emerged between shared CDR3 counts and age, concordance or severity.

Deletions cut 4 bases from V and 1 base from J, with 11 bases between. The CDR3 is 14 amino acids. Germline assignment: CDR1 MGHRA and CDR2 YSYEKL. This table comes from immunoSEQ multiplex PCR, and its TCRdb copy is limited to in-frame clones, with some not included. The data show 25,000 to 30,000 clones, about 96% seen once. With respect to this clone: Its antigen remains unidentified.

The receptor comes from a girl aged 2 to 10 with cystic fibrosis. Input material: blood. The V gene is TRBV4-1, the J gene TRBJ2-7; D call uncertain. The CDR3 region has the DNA TGCGCCAGCAGCCCCACAGTCTTTTCCTACGAGCAGTACTTC. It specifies CASSPTVFSYEQYF.